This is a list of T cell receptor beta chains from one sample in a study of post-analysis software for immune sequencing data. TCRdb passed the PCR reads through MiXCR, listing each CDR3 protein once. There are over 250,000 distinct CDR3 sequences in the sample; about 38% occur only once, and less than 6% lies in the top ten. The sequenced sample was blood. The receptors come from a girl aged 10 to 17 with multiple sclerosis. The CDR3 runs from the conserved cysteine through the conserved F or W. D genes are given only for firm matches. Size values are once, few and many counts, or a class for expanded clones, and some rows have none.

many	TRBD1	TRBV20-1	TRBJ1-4	TGCAGTGCTAGAACCGACAGGGCAGGGCAACTGTTTTTT	CSARTDRAGQLFF
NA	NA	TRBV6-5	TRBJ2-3	TGTGCCAGCAGTTTTTCAACCAATACGCAGTATTTT	CASSFSTNTQYF
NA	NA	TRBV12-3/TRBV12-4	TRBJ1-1	TGTGCCAGCAGCCAGAACCACGACAGTAGGATCGCTGAAGCTTTCTTT	CASSQNHDSRIAEAFF
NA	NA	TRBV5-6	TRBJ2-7	TGTGCCAGCAGCTTGGGGGTAAGGGCCCAGTACTTC	CASSLGVRAQYF
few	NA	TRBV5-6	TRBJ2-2	TGTGCCAGCAGGATTAGAGGACGTGGCGGGGAGCTGTTTTTT	CASRIRGRGGELFF
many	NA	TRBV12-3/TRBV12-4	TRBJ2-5	TGTGCCAGCAAGCCCGGTTCTCAAGAGACCCAGTACTTC	CASKPGSQETQYF
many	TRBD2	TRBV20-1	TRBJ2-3	TGCAGTGCCTCCGGGACTACTCGCACAGATACGCAGTATTTT	CSASGTTRTDTQYF
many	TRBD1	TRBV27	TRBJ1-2	TGTGCCAGCAGTAGGACAGGGGGCCGGGGTTATGGCTACACCTTC	CASSRTGGRGYGYTF
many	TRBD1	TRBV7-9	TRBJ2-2	TGTGCCAGCAGTCGAAGACAGGGACCCGGGGAGCTGTTTTTT	CASSRRQGPGELFF
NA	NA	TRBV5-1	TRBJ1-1	TGCGCCAGCAGCTTGGCCGGGGGGAATGAAGCTTTCTTT	CASSLAGGNEAFF
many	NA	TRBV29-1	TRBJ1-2	TGCAGCGCCGCTGTGGGGGCTGGCTATGGCTACACCTTC	CSAAVGAGYGYTF
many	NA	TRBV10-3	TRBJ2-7	TGTGCCATCAGTGAGGCCCTTGGGGGTGGCGAGCAGTACTTC	CAISEALGGGEQYF
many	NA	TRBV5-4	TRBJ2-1	TGTGCCAGCAGCTTGGCGGTCATTGGCGGGGCTAAGTACAATGAGCAGTTCTTC	CASSLAVIGGAKYNEQFF
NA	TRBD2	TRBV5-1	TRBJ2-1	TGCGCCAGCAGCCATCCCCCTGTTAAGCGGGGGCTTCACAATGAGCAGTTCTTC	CASSHPPVKRGLHNEQFF
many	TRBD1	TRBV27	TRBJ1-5	TGTGCCAGCAGTTTACAGGGACAGGGGCATCATCAGCCCCAGCATTTT	CASSLQGQGHHQPQHF
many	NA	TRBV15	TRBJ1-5	TGTGCCACCAGCAGAGGCCCGGTTAGCAATCAGCCCCAGCATTTT	CATSRGPVSNQPQHF
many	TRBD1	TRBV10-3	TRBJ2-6	TGTGCCATCAGTGAGTTACCGGACAGGGCATTTTCCTCTGGGGCCAACGTCCTGACTTTC	CAISELPDRAFSSGANVLTF
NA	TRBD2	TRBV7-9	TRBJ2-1	TGTGCCAGCAGCTTAGTTAGCGGGTACAATGAGCAGTTCTTC	CASSLVSGYNEQFF
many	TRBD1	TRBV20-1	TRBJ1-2	TGCAGTGCACTACAGGGGGCTGGGGGCGGCTACACCTTC	CSALQGAGGGYTF
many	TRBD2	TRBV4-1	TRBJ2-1	TGCGCCAGCAGCCAAGAGGCTAGCGGGCCTAACAATGAGCAGTTCTTC	CASSQEASGPNNEQFF